This paragraph reports one T cell receptor (beta chain). This sample stems from a study of T cell changes during pregnancy in multiple sclerosis. Repertoires were generated with immunoSEQ multiplex PCR, while TCRdb's copy carries only in-frame clones and drops some. This table holds about 92,000 clones, approximately 92% found once. The source was peripheral blood, collected in the first trimester of pregnancy. This clonotype was sampled from a female donor with multiple sclerosis, enrolled in a pregnancy study.

The CDR3 loop is CASSFRTQGNEQFF. DNA for the CDR3: TGCGCCAGCAGCTTTAGGACTCAGGGGAATGAGCAGTTCTTC. The chain has TRBV5-1 and TRBJ2-1, with D maybe TRBD1 (6 bases). Deletions cut 2 bases from V and 7 bases from J, with 13 bases between. CDR3 length: 14 residues. Per the germline V gene, CDR1 is SGHRS and CDR2 is YFSETQ.